Given below is one T cell receptor beta chain in context. Its antigen is unidentified. Healthy adults negative for HIV, lacking recent acute infections or vaccinations, served as donors. This CDR3 spans 14 amino acids. V lost 3 bases to trimming and J lost 0 bases, with 9 bases between them. Germline values: CDR1 MNHEY, CDR2 SMNVEV (reference sequence). Profiled with immunoSEQ multiplex PCR; TCRdb holds only in-frame clones, not every one. The sample contains approximately 320,000 clones, more than 75% of which appear only once. The data were taken from a study of shared clonotypes between healthy human individuals. Study-wide background: The donor pool was made up of two women and a few men aged 18 to 49. Study-level findings and limits: Clonotypes shared by all four donors outscored non-shared clonotypes in generation probability.

This clonotype was sampled from a young man in good health. Material: memory CD8+ T cells sorted from blood. The subset denotes: CD45RO+ cells pooled with CCR7-negative TemRA cells. This chain uses TRBV27 with TRBJ2-7, with D hard to call. The CDR3 DNA reads as TGTGCCAGCAGTTTCGCGGCAAGCTCCTACGAGCAGTACTTC. It is translated as CASSFAASSYEQYF.